A single sample is the source of the 30 T cell receptor beta chains below, sequenced in a study of blood T cell repertoires in COVID-19. The data were produced by immunoSEQ multiplex PCR, yet TCRdb's version contains in-frame clones alone and is incomplete. In the table there are just over 150,000 clones, around 85% of which are singletons. Source material: peripheral blood. The source is a woman in her 70s with acute or convalescent COVID-19.

This clone was seen only once. The gene calls are TRBV11-2 and TRBJ1-5; D is possibly TRBD1 (5 bases). Trimming stripped 2 bases from V and 5 bases from J, with 7 bases between. Germline-derived CDR1 and CDR2 are SGHAT and FQNNGV. CDR3 length: 13 residues. This CDR3 reads CASSLTRDQPQHF. CDR3 bases: TGTGCCAGCAGCTTAACCAGGGATCAGCCCCAGCATTTT.

V gene TRBV3-1 (or the pseudogene TRBV3-2) combines with J gene TRBJ2-6; D is unresolved. CDR1 and CDR2 from the germline V gene are LGHDT and YNNKEL (reference sequence). Trimming took off 0 bases at V and 0 bases at J, with 15 bases between the two ends. The CDR3 runs 19 residues. CDR3 nucleotide sequence: TGTGCCAGCAGCCAAGAGGCCCCCGCCCGTAACTCTGGGGCCAACGTCCTGACTTTC. As protein: CASSQEAPARNSGANVLTF.

The chain joins TRBV7-8 to TRBJ2-7; D is perhaps TRBD2 (6 bases). CDR3 length: 13 amino acids. Germline V gene data show CDR1 as SGHVS and CDR2 as FQNEAQ. V lost 2 bases and J 4 bases, leaving 9 bases between the germline ends. This CDR3 reads CASSLISGYEQYF. The CDR3 coding sequence is TGTGCCAGCAGCTTAATAAGCGGGTACGAGCAGTACTTC.

As to this clone: Germline and junction disagree at one end, which may indicate a read error. This chain uses TRBV7-7 with TRBJ1-2; D unresolved. CDR3 length: 15 residues. Germline CDR1 is SSHAT and CDR2 is FNYEAQ (reference sequence). The CDR3 DNA reads as TGTGCTAGCAGCTTTCTGGAGAGTGATCTCTATGGCTACACCTTC. Its protein is CASSFLESDLYGYTF.

The genes are TRBV6-2 or TRBV6-3 and TRBJ2-7, with a weak D call TRBD1 (6 bases). The germline V and J ends were trimmed by 6 bases and 3 bases, with 24 bases remaining between them. Per germline, CDR1 MNHEY and CDR2 SVGEGT. The CDR3 length is 17 residues. CDR3 nucleotides: TGTGCCAGCAGCTTGGCCGCAAGAAGGACAGTTCGCTACGAGCAGTACGTC. It encodes CASSLAARRTVRYEQYV.

The chain carries TRBV10-3 and TRBJ1-2; D is possibly TRBD1 (5 bases). V was trimmed by 4 bases and J by 6 bases, leaving 12 bases between them. Germline lookup yields CDR1 ENHRY and CDR2 SYGVKD. The CDR3 is made up of 13 amino acids. This CDR3 reads CAISAAGGDGYTF. The CDR3 DNA follows: TGTGCCATCAGTGCGGCTGGAGGGGATGGCTACACCTTC.

There are a few counts of this clone. This rearrangement joins TRBV11-3 to TRBJ2-2; TRBD2 is a possible D gene (7 bases). Germline V lookup: CDR1 SGHNT, CDR2 YENEEA. The V end was cut by 3 bases, the J end by 7 bases, with 21 bases between. This CDR3 comprises 17 residues. The CDR3 DNA sequence: TGTGCCAGCAGCTTGGGAGGGACATCCCTCACCAGCGGGGAGCTGTTTTTT. Residues: CASSLGGTSLTSGELFF.

The chain has TRBV3-1 (or the pseudogene TRBV3-2) and TRBJ2-5, with 7 bases aligning to TRBD1. This CDR3 contains 15 residues. V lost 3 bases and J lost 2; bases outside the gene matches: 6. The germline CDR1 and CDR2 sequences are LGHDT and YNNKEL (reference sequence). CDR3 region: CASSHLTGAQETQYF. DNA of the CDR3: TGTGCCAGCAGCCACCTCACAGGGGCTCAAGAGACCCAGTACTTC.

The rearrangement joins TRBV19 to TRBJ1-4; a possible D gene is TRBD1 (6 bases). Deletions cut 6 bases from V and 4 bases from J, with 12 bases between. Germline V CDR1 and CDR2: LNHDA, SQIVND (reference sequence). This CDR3 has 14 amino acids. Written as DNA, the CDR3 is TGTGCCAGTAGCAGGGGAGTATTTAATGAAAAACTGTTTTTT. The encoded protein is CASSRGVFNEKLFF.

This clone was seen a single time. J is TRBJ1-4 and V is TRBV19; D gene uncertain. Deletions cut 5 bases from V and 3 bases from J, with 16 bases between. The CDR3 has 16 amino acids. CDR1 is LNHDA and CDR2 is SQIVND in the germline V gene (reference sequence). This CDR3 is CASSHPSIAANEKLFF. CDR3 nucleotides: TGTGCCAGTAGTCACCCAAGCATAGCGGCTAATGAAAAACTGTTTTTT.

This chain connects TRBV12-3 or TRBV12-4 to TRBJ2-7; tentatively, D is TRBD2 (5 bases). Trimming took off 7 bases at V and 7 bases at J, with 14 bases between the two ends. This CDR3 region has 12 residues. The DNA for the CDR3 is TGTGCCAGCACCCCATGGCCGGGAGAGCAGTACTTC. Residues: CASTPWPGEQYF.

The chain employs TRBV5-1 and TRBJ1-1; tentatively, D is TRBD1 (6 bases). Between the trimmed V and J ends, which lost 7 bases and 2 bases, there was a span of 12 bases. The CDR3 consists of 13 residues. Germline V gene sequence: CDR1 SGHRS, CDR2 YFSETQ. DNA for the CDR3: TGCGCCAGCTCAACAGGGCTAAACACTGAAGCTTTCTTT. It specifies CASSTGLNTEAFF. Supplemented by reference TRBV5-1 and TRBJ1-1, the full variable domain reads KAGVTQTPRYLIKTRGQQVTLSCSPISGHRSVSWYQQTPGQGLQFLFEYFSETQRNKGNFPGRFSGRQFSNSRSEMNVSTLELGDSALYLCASSTGLNTEAFFGQGTRLTVV.

The chain recombines TRBV7-9 with TRBJ2-7; D not certain. Trimming took 1 base from V and 6 from J, leaving 10 bases between them. CDR3 length: 13 amino acids. Germline CDR1 SEHNR, CDR2 FQNEAQ (reference sequence). CDR3 sequence reads: CASSLGLAGEQYV. For the CDR3, the DNA is TGTGCCAGCAGCTTAGGCCTGGCAGGCGAGCAGTACGTC.

CDR3 amino acids: CASSFPSGLYTDTQYF. The CDR3 DNA is TGTGCCAGCAGCTTTCCAAGCGGACTCTACACAGATACGCAGTATTTT. This rearrangement joins TRBV5-5 to TRBJ2-3; weak D call: TRBD2 (5 bases). Trimming removed 2 bases at V and 2 bases at J, with 15 bases between. The CDR3 has 16 residues. In germline, CDR1 is SGHKS, CDR2 YYEKEE (reference sequence).

The sample holds one count of this clone. One end of the junction does not line up with germline, which may come from a read error. Other nucleotide sequences from this sample produce the same CDR3. The chain carries TRBV5-1 and TRBJ2-5; TRBD2 is a possible D gene (7 bases). Germline V lookup: CDR1 SGHRS, CDR2 YFSETQ. This CDR3 comprises 14 residues. The CDR3 region is CASSLVGGRETQYF. The DNA of the CDR3 is TGCGCCAGCAGCTTGGTGGGGGGGCGAGAGACTCAGTACTTC.

V usage is TRBV2 and J usage is TRBJ1-2; 7 bases are a match to TRBD1. The germline gives CDR1 SNHLY, CDR2 FYNNEI. The V gene end was trimmed by 2 bases and the J gene end by 7 bases; junction bases not matched to a gene: 4. The CDR3 is 13 residues long. CDR3: CASSEQGDRGYTF. CDR3 in DNA: TGTGCCAGCAGTGAACAGGGGGATCGTGGCTACACCTTC. The whole variable domain, filled in from reference TRBV2 and TRBJ1-2, reads EPEVTQTPSHQVTQMGQEVILRCVPISNHLYFYWYRQILGQKVEFLVSFYNNEISEKSEIFDDQFSVERPDGSNFTLKIRSTKLEDSAMYFCASSEQGDRGYTFGSGTRLTVV.

The chain combines TRBV6-2 or TRBV6-3 with TRBJ2-4; the match to TRBD1 covers 8 bases. The germline gives CDR1 MNHEY, CDR2 SVGEGT. The CDR3 contains 13 residues. V lost 5 bases, J lost 5 bases, and 2 bases stayed unmatched. CDR3 coding DNA: TGTGCCAGCAGTCCGGACAGGGAAAACATTCAGTACTTC. Its translation: CASSPDRENIQYF.

The V and J genes are TRBV18 and TRBJ1-2; 11 bases match TRBD1. CDR1 is KGHSH, CDR2 LQKENI, per germline. CDR3 size: 16 residues. The junction had 5 bases not matched to a gene; V was cut back by 1 base and J by 4 bases. CDR3 bases: TGTGCCAGCTCACCACTGGGACAGGGGGAGTTCTATGGCTACACCTTC. Its protein product is CASSPLGQGEFYGYTF.

The chain couples TRBV4-2 to TRBJ2-3, with a tentative D call TRBD2 (6 bases). The CDR3 contains 16 residues. V lost 4 bases, J lost 5 bases, and 19 bases lay in between. Germline-derived CDR1 and CDR2 are LGHNA and YNFKEQ. CDR3 DNA sequence: TGTGCCAGCAGCCCTCCCGGGATCCCCGGGGGAGATACGCAGTATTTT. It codes for CASSPPGIPGGDTQYF.

In regard to this clone: A read error may account for a junction end that differs from germline. The rearrangement links TRBV29-1 to TRBJ2-6, with a possible D match to TRBD1 (6 bases). Per germline, CDR1 SQVTM and CDR2 ANQGSEA. CDR3 length: 15 amino acids. The CDR3 reads CSVEDEGAGANVLTF. As DNA, the CDR3 is TGCAGCGTCGAAGACGAGGGGGCTGGGGCCAACGTCCTGACTTTC.

This clone was picked up a small number of times. The DNA of the CDR3 is TGTGCCAGCAGCCCCCATGCGGGGGGCTTCCATGAGCAGTTCTTC. This translates into CASSPHAGGFHEQFF. The chain has TRBV7-8 and TRBJ2-1; 8 bases agree with TRBD2. The CDR3 covers 15 residues. Germline trimming cut 5 bases from V and 8 bases from J; bases unmatched to any gene: 11. Germline V gives CDR1 SGHVS, CDR2 FQNEAQ.

DNA for the CDR3: TGCGCCAGCAGCAGTACAGGGGCTGGAAACACCATATATTTT. It is translated as CASSSTGAGNTIYF. V gene TRBV10-2 combines with J gene TRBJ1-3; 7 positions agree with TRBD1. The germline V gene has CDR1 WSHSY and CDR2 SAAADI. There are 14 residues in the CDR3. The trim removed 6 bases at V and 2 bases at J, leaving 4 bases unmatched.

The rearrangement links TRBV24-1 to TRBJ1-6; the D gene is possibly TRBD1 (6 bases). V shed 3 bases and J shed 14 bases, with 22 bases lying between them. The germline CDR1 and CDR2 sequences are KGHDR and SFDVKD. CDR3 length: 16 amino acids. The CDR3 sequence: CATSDQDRLIIQALHF. In nucleotides, the CDR3 is TGTGCCACCAGTGATCAGGACAGACTAATAATTCAGGCCCTCCACTTT.

About this clone: One end of the junction varies from germline; a read error may be responsible. The sample holds other DNA sequences that translate to the same CDR3. The CDR3 protein is CASSLAGGTYNEQFF. DNA for the CDR3: TGTGCTAGCAGCTTAGCGGGGGGAACCTACAATGAGCAGTTCTTC. V is TRBV7-7 and J is TRBJ2-1, with 10 bases lining up with TRBD2. The CDR3 consists of 15 residues. The germline CDR1 and CDR2 sequences are SSHAT and FNYEAQ (reference sequence).

This chain joins TRBV15 and TRBJ1-4; a possible D gene is TRBD1 (6 bases). The V end was cut by 0 bases, the J end by 4 bases, with 12 bases between. This CDR3 spans 16 amino acids. CDR1 and CDR2 (germline): LNHNV, YYDKDF (reference sequence). CDR3 protein: CATSRELGAGNEKLFF. The CDR3 DNA reads as TGTGCCACCAGCAGAGAATTGGGGGCGGGTAATGAAAAACTGTTTTTT. Based on the CDR3 plus reference TRBV15 and TRBJ1-4, the full variable domain is DAMVIQNPRYQVTQFGKPVTLSCSQTLNHNVMYWYQQKSSQAPKLLFHYYDKDFNNEADTPDNFQSRRPNTSFCFLDIRSPGLGDTAMYLCATSRELGAGNEKLFFGSGTQLSVL.

This clone came up once. The chain employs TRBV6-1 and TRBJ1-2; tentatively, D is TRBD1 (5 bases). Germline lookup yields CDR1 MNHNS and CDR2 SASEGT. The CDR3 is 14 amino acids. V lost 5 bases and J lost 6, with 16 bases in between. CDR3 in DNA: TGTGCCAGCAGTTTACAGGACCGGGGGGATGGCTACACCTTC. Translated: CASSLQDRGDGYTF.

The J gene is TRBJ2-2, the V gene TRBV18; tentative D call: TRBD1 (6 bases). The CDR3 has 16 amino acids. The germline V gene has CDR1 KGHSH and CDR2 LQKENI. V was pared by 8 bases and J by 5 bases, with 21 bases between. CDR3 in amino acids: CASQPGELLGTGELFF. The CDR3 region has the DNA TGTGCCAGCCAACCAGGGGAGCTGCTGGGGACCGGGGAGCTGTTTTTT.

A single count supports this clone. This chain joins TRBV20-1 and TRBJ2-5; D remains ambiguous. The CDR3 has 11 residues. Germline V gene sequence: CDR1 DFQATT, CDR2 SNEGSKA (reference sequence). The ends were cut back, 3 bases at V and 3 bases at J, with 5 bases in the middle. DNA of the CDR3: TGCAGTGCTAGTGACAAAGAGACCCAGTACTTC. Protein sequence: CSASDKETQYF.

The V call is TRBV6-5, the J call TRBJ2-5; 9 bases are shared with TRBD2. The V segment lost 6 bases and the J segment 7 bases; nucleotides outside the gene matches: 12. Germline loops: CDR1 MNHEY, CDR2 SVGAGI. The CDR3 contains 15 residues. The CDR3 coding sequence is TGTGCCAGCAGGAGAGTGGCTAGCGGGGCTGGGACCCAGTACTTC. Protein sequence: CASRRVASGAGTQYF.

The chain uses TRBV6-5 and TRBJ1-3; D may be TRBD1 (5 bases). Deletions cut 6 bases from V and 6 bases from J, with 9 bases between. Germline V gene lookup returns CDR1 MNHEY and CDR2 SVGAGI. CDR3 length equals 12 residues. The CDR3 DNA reads as TGTGCCAGCAGGGGGCCGGAAAACACCATATATTTT. It is translated as CASRGPENTIYF.